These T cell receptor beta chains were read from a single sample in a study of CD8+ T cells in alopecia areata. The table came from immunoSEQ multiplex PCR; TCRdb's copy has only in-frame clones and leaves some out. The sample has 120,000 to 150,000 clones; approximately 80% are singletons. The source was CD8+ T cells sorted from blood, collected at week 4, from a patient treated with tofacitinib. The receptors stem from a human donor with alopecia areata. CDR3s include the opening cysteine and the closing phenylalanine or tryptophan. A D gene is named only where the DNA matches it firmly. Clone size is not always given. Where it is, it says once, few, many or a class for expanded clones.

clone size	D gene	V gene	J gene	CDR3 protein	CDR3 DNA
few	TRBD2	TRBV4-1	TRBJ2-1	CASSQLAGGYNEQFF	TGCGCCAGCAGCCAACTAGCGGGGGGTTACAATGAGCAGTTCTTC
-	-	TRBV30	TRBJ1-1	CAWAQDTYTEAFF	TGTGCCTGGGCGCAAGATACGTACACTGAAGCTTTCTTT
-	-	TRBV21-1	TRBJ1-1	CASTPRPGSKENTEAFF	TGTGCCAGCACCCCCAGGCCGGGGTCCAAGGAGAACACTGAAGCTTTCTTT
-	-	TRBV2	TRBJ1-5	CATTGHRNQPQHF	TGTGCCACTACAGGGCATAGAAATCAGCCCCAGCATTTT
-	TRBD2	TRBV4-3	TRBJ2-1	CASSQDWAGGAYNEQFF	TGCGCCAGCAGCCAAGATTGGGCCGGGGGGGCCTACAATGAGCAGTTCTTC
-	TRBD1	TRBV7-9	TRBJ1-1	CASSQIQGAFTEAFF	TGTGCCAGCAGCCAAATACAGGGGGCTTTCACTGAAGCTTTCTTT
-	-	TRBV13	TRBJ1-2	CASSSRQDGYTF	TGTGCCAGCAGCTCCCGACAGGATGGCTACACCTTC
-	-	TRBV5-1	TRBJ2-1	CASSYHYFEQFF	TGCGCCAGCAGCTATCATTACTTTGAGCAGTTCTTC
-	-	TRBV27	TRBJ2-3	CASSPLYGSTDTQYF	TGTGCCAGCAGTCCGCTATACGGGAGCACAGATACGCAGTATTTT
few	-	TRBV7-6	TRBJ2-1	CASSPQTRSLNEQFF	TGTGCCAGCAGCCCTCAGACTAGAAGTCTAAATGAGCAGTTCTTC
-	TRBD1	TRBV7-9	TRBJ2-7	CASSLEGTDSYEQYF	TGTGCCAGCAGCTTAGAAGGGACAGATTCCTACGAGCAGTACTTC
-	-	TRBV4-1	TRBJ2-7	CASSQVSGDEQYF	TGCGCCAGCAGCCAAGTATCGGGGGACGAGCAGTACTTC
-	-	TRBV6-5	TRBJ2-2	CASSWEAPPGELFF	TGTGCCAGCAGTTGGGAAGCTCCCCCCGGGGAGCTGTTTTTT
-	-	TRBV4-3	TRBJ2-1	CASSQDRSSYNEQFF	TGCGCCAGCAGCCAAGATCGGAGCTCCTACAATGAGCAGTTCTTC
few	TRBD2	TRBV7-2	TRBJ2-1	CASSLTSDYNEQFF	TGTGCCAGCAGCCTCACTAGCGACTACAATGAGCAGTTCTTC
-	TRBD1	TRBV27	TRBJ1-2	CASSFEDRAGYGYTF	TGTGCCAGCAGTTTCGAGGACAGGGCGGGGTATGGCTACACCTTC
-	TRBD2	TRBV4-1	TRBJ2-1	CASSESGLAGWDEQFF	TGCGCCAGCAGCGAATCGGGACTAGCGGGGTGGGATGAGCAGTTCTTC
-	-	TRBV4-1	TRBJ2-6	CASSLKGGEANVLTF	TGCGCCAGCAGCCTGAAAGGGGGTGAGGCCAACGTCCTGACTTTC
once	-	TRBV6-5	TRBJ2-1	CASSYSNRYEQFF	TGTGCCAGCAGTTACTCGAACCGCTATGAGCAGTTCTTC
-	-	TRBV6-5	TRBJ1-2	CASHRRGAEYGYTF	TGTGCCAGTCACAGGCGGGGGGCGGAGTATGGCTACACCTTC
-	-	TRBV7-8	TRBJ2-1	CASSLSGTNEQFF	TGTGCCAGCAGCCTCTCCGGGACTAATGAGCAGTTCTTC
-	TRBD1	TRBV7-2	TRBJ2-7	CASSTTGTGNEQYF	TGTGCCAGCAGCACGACCGGGACAGGGAACGAGCAGTACTTC
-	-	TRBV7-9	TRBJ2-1	CASTPGVWAGASYNEQFF	TGTGCCAGCACCCCAGGGGTTTGGGCAGGGGCGTCCTACAATGAGCAGTTCTTC
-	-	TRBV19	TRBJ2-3	CASSIGQAAGTDTQYF	TGTGCCAGTAGTATAGGACAGGCGGCGGGCACAGATACGCAGTATTTT
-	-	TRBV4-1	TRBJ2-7	CASSLHQTGLSYEQYF	TGCGCCAGCAGCCTCCACCAGACAGGTCTCTCCTACGAGCAGTACTTC
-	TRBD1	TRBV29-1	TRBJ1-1	CSVGGGQGGTEAFF	TGCAGCGTTGGTGGGGGACAGGGAGGCACTGAAGCTTTCTTT
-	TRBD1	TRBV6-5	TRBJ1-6	CASSYERTGGPPLHF	TGTGCCAGCAGTTACGAGAGGACAGGGGGGCCACCCCTCCACTTT
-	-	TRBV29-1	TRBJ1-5	CSVTMAQGNQPQHF	TGCAGCGTGACCATGGCCCAGGGCAATCAGCCCCAGCATTTT
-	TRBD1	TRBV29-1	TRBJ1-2	CSVEGDRGDYGYTF	TGCAGCGTTGAAGGGGACAGGGGCGACTATGGCTACACCTTC
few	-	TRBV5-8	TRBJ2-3	CASSFWLSVTDTQYF	TGTGCCAGCAGCTTCTGGTTGTCCGTCACAGATACGCAGTATTTT
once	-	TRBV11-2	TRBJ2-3	CASSGLQKNTQYF	TGTGCCAGCAGCGGGCTTCAGAAGAATACGCAGTATTTT
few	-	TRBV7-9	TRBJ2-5	CASSFKGVQETQYF	TGTGCCAGCAGCTTTAAAGGGGTTCAAGAGACCCAGTACTTC
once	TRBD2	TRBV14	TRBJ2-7	CASSQGRAGVTGQAYF	TGTGCCAGCAGCCAGGGGAGGGCAGGAGTCACGGGCCAAGCGTACTTC
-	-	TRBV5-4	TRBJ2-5	CASSSQALQETQYF	TGTGCCAGCAGCTCGCAGGCCCTACAAGAGACCCAGTACTTC
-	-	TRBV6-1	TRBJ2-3	CASRGTSPDTQYF	TGTGCCAGCAGAGGGACGTCCCCGGATACGCAGTATTTT
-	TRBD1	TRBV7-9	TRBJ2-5	CASSSRTGQETQYF	TGTGCCAGCAGCTCCCGGACAGGACAAGAGACCCAGTACTTC
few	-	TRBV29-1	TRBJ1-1	CSVGGEAFF	TGCAGCGTTGGCGGTGAAGCTTTCTTT
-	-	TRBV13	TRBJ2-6	CASSWTSTGANVLTF	TGTGCCAGCAGCTGGACTTCGACTGGGGCCAACGTCCTGACTTTC
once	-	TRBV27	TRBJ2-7	CASSLGVREQYF	TGTGCCAGCAGTTTGGGGGTGCGGGAGCAGTACTTC
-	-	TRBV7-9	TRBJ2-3	CASSLAEGSPQSDTQYF	TGTGCCAGCAGCTTAGCGGAGGGGAGTCCGCAGTCAGATACGCAGTATTTT
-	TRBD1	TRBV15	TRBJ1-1	CATSSPGTGGTTEAFF	TGTGCCACCAGCAGCCCCGGGACAGGGGGCACTACTGAAGCTTTCTTT